This TCR beta chain emerged from a study of cytomegalovirus exposure and HLA in healthy donors. Turning to the study itself: The study's early data release held about 85 million unique TCRs from HLA-typed donors. Study conclusions and caveats: Common viral pathogens seemed to be connected with several of the most significant clusters, according to a later analysis.

Likely unrecorded immune exposures existed in these nominally healthy donors. CDR3 size: 14 residues. Germline lookup yields CDR1 MNHEY and CDR2 SVGAGI. Trimming stripped 3 bases from V and 6 bases from J, with 12 bases between. This clone has a handful of counts. The antigen remains unidentified. PCR was performed using 60 Vbeta and 13 Jbeta primers. Sequenced by immunoSEQ multiplex PCR; TCRdb stores in-frame clones only, minus some. The sample yields 110,000 or so clones, approximately 71% seen once. The receptor comes from a woman in her seventies in good health and CMV-seropositive. The sequenced sample was PBMCs. The chain joins TRBV6-5 to TRBJ1-5; maybe TRBD1 (6 bases). CDR3 nucleotides: TGTGCCAGCAGTTATTATCCCAGGGGTCAGCCCCAGCATTTT. It yields the protein CASSYYPRGQPQHF.